Detailed here is one T cell receptor beta chain. The target of this receptor is not known. Per-base quality was not reported, and no clone a single base away is much larger than it. This sample stems from a study of technical replicates of blood from a handful of donors (TCRdb year 2017). The library was produced with the immunoSEQ multiplex PCR assay. In its TCRdb copy, this immuneACCESS table keeps in-frame sequences only and misses some clones. Where compared with another copy, unresolved V genes explain less than half of these, and the others have no known cause. For this sample the table gives about 73,000 clones, of which roughly 90% were detected only once. The ten largest clones represent 4.7% of the sample. Looking up the germline V gene yields CDR1 SGHVS and CDR2 FNYEAQ. After removal of 5 bases from V and 4 bases from J, the junction retains 11 bases not matched to a gene. The CDR3 sequence holds 16 residues, the cysteine and phenylalanine included. Just the 48-base CDR3 DNA is kept, in frame starting at base 1.

The receptor was derived from a human donor in good health. Some clones in this sample may be carry-over from other donors' samples. The sample consisted of PBMCs. The chain couples TRBV7-6 to TRBJ2-3; TRBD2 lines up with 8 middle nucleotides. CDR3 loop: CASSLPFGGAPDTQYF. Here is the DNA: TGTGCCAGCAGCCTCCCCTTCGGGGGGGCCCCAGATACGCAGTATTTT.